The rows below give T cell receptor beta chains drawn from one sample of a study of T cells in narcolepsy. Produced via immunoSEQ multiplex PCR; TCRdb's table is partial and in-frame only. The sample holds about 40,000 clones, around 88% seen once. Sequences were obtained from CD45RA- memory CD4+ T cells from PBMCs. These receptors originate from a human donor with narcolepsy. The CDR3 runs from the conserved cysteine through the conserved F or W. The D gene is left open where the match is weak. A row's size may be missing; if present it is once, few, many or a size class.

v_call	d_call	j_call	clone_size	cdr3_nt	cdr3_aa
TRBV7-3	TRBD2	TRBJ2-1	few	TGTGCCAGCAGCTCAGGACTAGCGGGAGCGGTGGGTGAGCAGTTCTTC	CASSSGLAGAVGEQFF
TRBV6-5	-	TRBJ1-5	-	TGTGCCAGCAGACCTGGGACATATACGCCTCAGCCCCAGCATTTT	CASRPGTYTPQPQHF
TRBV10-3	TRBD2	TRBJ2-1	-	TGTGCCATCAGGCCCGGGACTAGCGGGGGGGCGAGGACCTACAATGAGCAGTTCTTC	CAIRPGTSGGARTYNEQFF
TRBV6-1	-	TRBJ2-1	-	TGTGCCAGCAGCGCGAATTGGAATGAGCAGTTCTTC	CASSANWNEQFF
TRBV4-1	-	TRBJ1-1	-	TGCGCCAGCAGCCAAGTGGGTGCAGGGCAATCCACTGAAGCTTTCTTT	CASSQVGAGQSTEAFF
TRBV7-2	-	TRBJ1-2	-	TGTGCCAGCAGTTTAGAATCCGACTATGGCTACACCTTC	CASSLESDYGYTF
TRBV29-1	TRBD2	TRBJ2-5	-	TGCAGCGTTGAACTGGGACTAGCGGGGGGCATCCAAGAGACCCAGTACTTC	CSVELGLAGGIQETQYF
TRBV4-1	-	TRBJ2-7	-	TGCGCCAGCAGCACCGGACAGAACTACGAGCAGTACTTC	CASSTGQNYEQYF
TRBV6-6	TRBD1	TRBJ1-3	once	TGTGCCAGCAGTTACTCCGGGACAGGGGGAGACACCATATATTTT	CASSYSGTGGDTIYF
TRBV9	TRBD1	TRBJ2-5	-	TGTGCCAGCAGCGCCGGACAGGGAGAGACCCAGTACTTC	CASSAGQGETQYF
TRBV5-1	TRBD2	TRBJ2-1	-	TGCGCCAGCAGCTTGGGACTAGCGGGAGGTAATGAGCAGTTCTTC	CASSLGLAGGNEQFF
TRBV7-9	-	TRBJ1-4	-	TGTGCCAGCAGCTTGGGGATCGAGGCGAGGGAAAAACTGTTTTTT	CASSLGIEAREKLFF
TRBV7-2	TRBD2	TRBJ2-2	-	TGTGCCAGCAGCCAGCGTCTAGCGGGGCTCACCGGGGAGCTGTTTTTT	CASSQRLAGLTGELFF
TRBV27	TRBD1	TRBJ2-1	-	TGTGCCAGCAGTCGCCGGGACAGCCCCAATGAGCAGTTCTTC	CASSRRDSPNEQFF
TRBV2	TRBD2	TRBJ2-2	-	TGTGCCAGCAGTCGCCAGACTAGCGGGGCGAACACCGGGGAGCTGTTTTTT	CASSRQTSGANTGELFF
TRBV2	-	TRBJ1-5	-	TGTGCCAGCAGGAAGCCCCAGCATTTT	CASRKPQHF
TRBV10-2	-	TRBJ2-2	-	TGCGCCAGCGGTAGACTGCCCGGGGAGCTGTTTTTT	CASGRLPGELFF
TRBV2	TRBD2	TRBJ2-3	-	TGTGCCAGCAGTATAGCGGGGGGGCGGACAGATACGCAGTATTTT	CASSIAGGRTDTQYF
TRBV7-7	-	TRBJ2-3	-	TGTGCCAGCAGCTTAGCTGCCGGGGGATTCACAGATACGCAGTATTTT	CASSLAAGGFTDTQYF
TRBV25-1	-	TRBJ2-5	-	TGTGCCAGCAGTAGGGGGGGCCAAGAGACCCAGTACTTC	CASSRGGQETQYF
TRBV9	-	TRBJ1-4	-	TGTGCCAGCAGCGAATCCGGAATCACTAATGAAAAACTGTTTTTT	CASSESGITNEKLFF
TRBV11-3	-	TRBJ2-7	-	TGTGCCAGCAGCTCAGCGCGTGTGTCCTACGAGCAGTACTTC	CASSSARVSYEQYF
TRBV10-3	-	TRBJ1-6	-	TGTGCCATCAGTGATGGGGACGGTTCACCCCTCCACTTT	CAISDGDGSPLHF
TRBV30	-	TRBJ1-2	-	TGTGCCATGGAGGGGGAGGTCAGCTATGGCTACACCTTC	CAMEGEVSYGYTF
TRBV5-1	-	TRBJ2-1	-	TGCGCCAGCAGCTTGGCAGGGCGGGTAAGCCCCGGCAATGAGCAGTTCTTC	CASSLAGRVSPGNEQFF
TRBV5-1	-	TRBJ1-1	-	TGCGCCAGCAGCTTGATGGGGAACACTGAAGCTTTCTTT	CASSLMGNTEAFF
TRBV5-4	-	TRBJ2-2	-	TGTGCCAGCAGCTTGGTTCAGGGCCGAACCGGGGAGCTGTTTTTT	CASSLVQGRTGELFF
TRBV6-6	-	TRBJ1-5	-	TGTGCCAGCACCTCGCGTTTGGGGAACCAGCCCCAGCATTTT	CASTSRLGNQPQHF
TRBV11-2	TRBD1	TRBJ1-2	-	TGTGCCAGCAGCAGCGGACAGGTTTACTTGGCGGGCTACACCTTC	CASSSGQVYLAGYTF
TRBV7-7	TRBD1	TRBJ2-7	-	TGTGCCAGCAGCTTAGTGTCAGGGGGCTACGAGCAGTACTTC	CASSLVSGGYEQYF